This is a list of T cell receptor beta chains from one sample in a study of T cells in localized non-small cell lung cancer. Produced via immunoSEQ multiplex PCR; TCRdb's table is partial and in-frame only. The sample lists around 96,000 clones, roughly 88% occurring once. The source material was PBMCs, sampled before any cancer treatment. The source is a woman aged 40-69 years with stage II squamous cell lung carcinoma. CDR3s include the opening cysteine and the closing phenylalanine or tryptophan. The order of the fields is D gene, J gene, CDR3 length, clone size, V gene, CDR3 DNA, CDR3 protein. A D gene is named only where the DNA matches it firmly. Only some rows state a clone size, as once, few, many or a class for expanded clones.

NA,TRBJ2-5,12,NA,TRBV28,TGTGCCAGCAGTTTTTTACAAGAGACCCAGTACTTC,CASSFLQETQYF
TRBD1,TRBJ1-2,13,NA,TRBV25-1,TGTGCCACTCAGGGGGGTGGGGAGTATGGCTACACCTTC,CATQGGGEYGYTF
TRBD1,TRBJ2-1,12,NA,TRBV2,TGTGCCAGCAGTGAACCAGGGGGTGAGCAGTTCTTC,CASSEPGGEQFF
NA,TRBJ1-2,13,NA,TRBV27,TGTGCCAGCAGTTTAAACGGGGCTGCTGGCTACACCTTC,CASSLNGAAGYTF
NA,TRBJ1-6,12,NA,TRBV28,TGTGCCAGCAGTCTACAGAATTCACCCCTCCACTTT,CASSLQNSPLHF
TRBD1,TRBJ1-6,17,once,TRBV19,TGTGCCAGTAGTCATCGCGACAGGGGCTCCTATAATTCACCCCTCCACTTT,CASSHRDRGSYNSPLHF
NA,TRBJ1-5,14,NA,TRBV30,TGTGCCTGGAGTGTGGATTTCGGGAATCAGCCCCAGCATTTT,CAWSVDFGNQPQHF
TRBD1,TRBJ2-2,15,NA,TRBV29-1,TGCAGCGTTTCCGGGACAGGGGGTATCACCGGGGAGCTGTTTTTT,CSVSGTGGITGELFF
NA,TRBJ1-5,14,NA,TRBV6-1,TGTGCCAGCACTCGGCCCGACAGGTATCAGCCCCAGCATTTT,CASTRPDRYQPQHF
TRBD1,TRBJ1-5,17,NA,TRBV18,TGTGCCAGCTCGCGGGACAGGCTAGGTTATAGCAATCAGCCCCAGCATTTT,CASSRDRLGYSNQPQHF
TRBD1,TRBJ2-6,17,once,TRBV5-1,TGCGCCAGCAGCTTGGGGACCGTTGGCCGGGACAGCTTCGTCCTGACTTTC,CASSLGTVGRDSFVLTF
TRBD2,TRBJ2-2,17,NA,TRBV7-9,TGTGCCAGCAGCTCTTGGACTAGCGGACCCTACACCGGGGAGCTGTTTTTT,CASSSWTSGPYTGELFF
TRBD2,TRBJ2-1,14,NA,TRBV5-4,TGTGCCAGCAGCTTGGAACTAGCGGCTCTAGAGCAGTTCTTC,CASSLELAALEQFF
NA,TRBJ1-2,11,NA,TRBV7-9,TGTGCCAGCAGCTTAGCAACTGGCTACACCTTC,CASSLATGYTF
NA,TRBJ2-7,16,NA,TRBV9,TGTGCCAGCAGCGTAGCCCCTTCGGGACTCCGGCGAGAGCAGTACTTC,CASSVAPSGLRREQYF
NA,TRBJ1-1,16,NA,TRBV27,TGTGCCAGCAGTTTAGTTGCTAGAATGATGAACACTGAAGCTTTCTTT,CASSLVARMMNTEAFF
NA,TRBJ1-5,15,NA,TRBV28,TGTGCCAGCAGTGATGGGACCGGGGGGGGGCAGCCCCAGCATTTT,CASSDGTGGGQPQHF
TRBD1,TRBJ1-5,17,NA,TRBV2,TGTGCCAGCAGTGCTACAGGGGGCGGAAGGACCAATCAGCCCCAGCATTTT,CASSATGGGRTNQPQHF
NA,TRBJ1-6,14,NA,TRBV9,TGTGCCAGCAGCGCCCGGACACTTAATTCACCCCTCCACTTT,CASSARTLNSPLHF
NA,TRBJ1-1,13,few,TRBV5-1,TGCGCCAGCAGCTTGGGTCCGAACACTGAAGCTTTCTTT,CASSLGPNTEAFF
NA,TRBJ2-3,11,NA,TRBV5-4,TGTGCCAGCAGCTATGTGGATACGCAGTATTTT,CASSYVDTQYF
TRBD2,TRBJ2-3,15,NA,TRBV9,TGTGCCAGCAGCGTAGAGCGGGGCCCTACAGATACGCAGTATTTT,CASSVERGPTDTQYF
NA,TRBJ2-1,15,NA,TRBV11-3,TGTGCCAGCAGCTTAGCCCCTGGGTCCTACAATGAGCAGTTCTTC,CASSLAPGSYNEQFF
NA,TRBJ1-2,17,once,TRBV11-2,TGTGCCAGCAGCAGACTCGACAGGTCCCGAGACAACTATGGCTACACCTTC,CASSRLDRSRDNYGYTF
TRBD2,TRBJ2-3,21,once,TRBV4-2,TGTGCCAGCAGCCAAGATTTACTAGCGGGGGGATATCTTACTAGCACAGATACGCAGTATTTT,CASSQDLLAGGYLTSTDTQYF
NA,TRBJ2-7,13,NA,TRBV5-4,TGTGCCAGCAGCCCTGGAGGCTCCTACGAGCAGTACTTC,CASSPGGSYEQYF
NA,TRBJ1-1,16,NA,TRBV10-3,TGTGCCATCAGTGAGTGGGGGGCCTCGGTGGTCACTGAAGCTTTCTTT,CAISEWGASVVTEAFF
NA,TRBJ1-5,15,NA,TRBV4-1,TGCGCCAGCAGCCAAGCCGGGCTTGGCAATCAGCCCCAGCATTTT,CASSQAGLGNQPQHF
TRBD2,TRBJ2-7,16,NA,TRBV19,TGTGCCAGTAGTATAGATCTGCTAGCGGGGGCCTACGAGCAGTACTTC,CASSIDLLAGAYEQYF
NA,TRBJ2-3,18,once,TRBV14,TGTGCCAGCAGCCCACTCCCGGGGACTTCGGCCCAGACAGATACGCAGTATTTT,CASSPLPGTSAQTDTQYF
TRBD1,TRBJ2-1,15,NA,TRBV27,TGTGCCAGCACCCCACAGGGGGCCGCCTACAATGAGCAGTTCTTC,CASTPQGAAYNEQFF
TRBD1,TRBJ2-7,11,once,TRBV30,TGTGCCTGGACCAGGGGGTACGAGCAGTACTTC,CAWTRGYEQYF
NA,TRBJ2-7,14,NA,TRBV7-9,TGTGCCAGCAGCCCAAACGGCGGGACCTACGAGCAGTACTTC,CASSPNGGTYEQYF
NA,TRBJ1-3,13,NA,TRBV7-2,TGTGCCAGCAGCCCAAAGGGCGGAAACACCATATATTTT,CASSPKGGNTIYF
NA,TRBJ2-1,15,once,TRBV30,TGTGCCTGGAGTGTACGAGGGAGAATGTTCAATGAGCAGTTCTTC,CAWSVRGRMFNEQFF
NA,TRBJ2-3,13,NA,TRBV7-2,TGTGCCAGCAGCTCGAGACAGATAGATACGCAGTATTTT,CASSSRQIDTQYF
NA,TRBJ2-3,15,NA,TRBV18,TGTGCCAGCTCACCAGTTACAGGTGGGACAGATACGCAGTATTTT,CASSPVTGGTDTQYF
NA,TRBJ1-5,12,NA,TRBV6-1,TGTGCCACCCTCATGGACGATCAGCCCCAGCATTTT,CATLMDDQPQHF
TRBD1,TRBJ2-1,15,few,TRBV12-5,TGTGCTAGTGTCCCCGGGACAGGGTCCTACAATGAGCAGTTCTTC,CASVPGTGSYNEQFF
NA,TRBJ2-1,15,NA,TRBV11-2,TGTGCCAGCAGCTTAAGGGGGAGGAATGTCGATGAGCAGTTCTTC,CASSLRGRNVDEQFF
NA,TRBJ2-7,15,NA,TRBV7-9,TGTGCCAGCAGCATCCGACGGGCCACGAACTACGAGCAGTACTTC,CASSIRRATNYEQYF
NA,TRBJ2-5,14,NA,TRBV5-1,TGCGCCAGCAGCCGGACTAGGGGGGATGAGACCCAGTACTTC,CASSRTRGDETQYF
NA,TRBJ1-5,17,NA,TRBV23-1,TGCGCCAGCAGTCAATCGTCGGACAGTAAAAGCTATCAGCCCCAGCATTTT,CASSQSSDSKSYQPQHF
TRBD1,TRBJ1-5,15,once,TRBV28,TGTGCCAGCAGTTTGCCGGGACAGCTCAATCAGCCCCAGCATTTT,CASSLPGQLNQPQHF
NA,TRBJ1-1,13,NA,TRBV5-5,TGTGCCAGCATGGGCCTTTTGAACACTGAAGCTTTCTTT,CASMGLLNTEAFF
NA,TRBJ1-5,15,NA,TRBV11-2,TGTGCCAGCAGCTTAGACGGACAGCGACACCAGCCCCAGCATTTT,CASSLDGQRHQPQHF
TRBD2,TRBJ2-2,18,NA,TRBV5-1,TGCGCCAGCAGCTCCGGACTAGCGGGGGGCATGAACACCGGGGAGCTGTTTTTT,CASSSGLAGGMNTGELFF
NA,TRBJ1-1,16,NA,TRBV15,TGTGCCACCAGCAGGCTAAAGGGGGTAGGAGACACTGAAGCTTTCTTT,CATSRLKGVGDTEAFF
NA,TRBJ1-6,16,NA,TRBV6-1,TGTGCCAGCAGTGCCGTACTACAGGGCAATAGTTCACCCCTCCACTTT,CASSAVLQGNSSPLHF
NA,TRBJ2-7,12,NA,TRBV6-5,TGTGCCAGCAGTAATCACCGTTCCGAGCAGTACTTC,CASSNHRSEQYF
TRBD2,TRBJ2-3,16,NA,TRBV6-5,TGTGCCAGCAGTTCCTGGACTAGCGGTAGCACAGATACGCAGTATTTT,CASSSWTSGSTDTQYF
NA,TRBJ2-4,17,once,TRBV7-9,TGTGCCAGCAGCTTACGACAGGAGATACTAGCCAAAAACATTCAGTACTTC,CASSLRQEILAKNIQYF
NA,TRBJ1-2,14,NA,TRBV19,TGTGCCAGTAGTGAGGTGGGAGCACTCTACGGCTACACCTTC,CASSEVGALYGYTF
NA,TRBJ1-2,13,once,TRBV11-2,TGTGCCAGCAGCTTAGCGTTTGGGAATGGCTACACCTTC,CASSLAFGNGYTF
TRBD2,TRBJ2-2,14,NA,TRBV29-1,TGCAGCATCCCGAGCGGGGGTAAAGAAGGGGAGCTGTTTTTT,CSIPSGGKEGELFF
TRBD1,TRBJ1-6,15,NA,TRBV7-9,TGTGCCAGCAGCACAGGGGGCTCCTATAATTCACCCCTCCACTTT,CASSTGGSYNSPLHF
NA,TRBJ1-5,15,NA,TRBV6-1,TGTGCCAGCAGGGGGACACTCGCTCTCGGTCAGCCCCAGCATTTT,CASRGTLALGQPQHF
TRBD1,TRBJ1-1,16,NA,TRBV5-1,TGCGCCAGCAGCCCCCAACCGACAGGGATGAACACTGAAGCTTTCTTT,CASSPQPTGMNTEAFF